This T cell receptor (beta chain) is drawn from a study of HIV-infected patients and healthy controls (dated by TCRdb to 2014 to 2015). Some background on the complete study: CD4 counts rose modestly but significantly in most of the 16 patients after three months of therapy, yet stayed below normal ranges. CD8 counts showed no consistent shift during early therapy, whereas the CD4:CD8 ratio rose slightly. After a further year of therapy, viral load was undetectable in all patients, having already become undetectable in 11 of 16 patients by the second bleed. Overall T-cell lymphocytopenia was not observed in the patients, and no significant difference from controls was found in total CDR3 counts per chain. The question the study tested was whether immune perturbation and reconstitution could be captured by deep TCR repertoire sequencing of small blood samples from HIV patients.

Taken from cysteine to phenylalanine, the CDR3 has 16 residues. The DNA shown is the 48-base CDR3, in frame from base 1. CDR1 is given as DFQATT and CDR2 as SNEGSKA, both from the germline V gene (reference sequence). At the junction V is shortened by 0 bases and J by 4 bases, with 16 bases in between. This clonotype was recorded at least ten times. The clone's antigen remains unknown. Per-base quality was not reported, and no clone a single base away is much larger than it. 500 to 600 ng RNA was reverse transcribed with SuperScript III using primers against the alpha and beta constant regions. Separate libraries for the alpha and beta chains were generated through chain-specific third strand synthesis that incorporated multiplexing indices. The protocol used a single primer pair to amplify all rearrangements within a chain, which avoided primer bias, and attached molecular barcodes to each cDNA molecule. Purified cDNA was ligated with T4 RNA Ligase 1 onto a 5' RACE adapter bearing a random hexamer and the SP2 sequencing primer site. With slow temperature ramps used to favor optimal annealing, second strand synthesis was primed from the SP2 site with Phusion polymerase. The 12-nucleotide barcode on each molecule comprised two random hexamer sequences, both introduced before amplification and concatenated. A brief initial PCR introduced P5 and P7 adapter elements together with a second index, and a roughly 23-cycle amplification PCR using P5s and P7 primers was subsequently performed. Libraries received around 25 PCR cycles in total, were quantified on a Qubit, sized on a Bioanalyzer, and diluted to roughly 4 nM. Sequencing of the normalized libraries was performed on an Illumina MiSeq with 2 x 250 paired-end kits. Reverse transcription reactions underwent purification over MinElute columns, with elution into roughly 10 ul Tris-Cl. The adapter ligations were run for around 25 hours at 16 degrees C, and AMPure XP beads at a 1:1 ratio were afterwards used to clean them. The authors' pipeline ran thus. A modified Decombinator that output V, J, insert and barcode information was used to process the demultiplexed FASTQ files. Sequences sharing a barcode but differing from the dominant sequence were discarded as errors, and barcodes clustered at Levenshtein distance 3 were counted to estimate original cDNA molecules. Downstream analyses used R packages ineq, vegan, igraph and RCytoscape, with IMGT nomenclature and CDR3 definitions. V gene usage was computed over distinct sequences, each TCR counted once to avoid skew from clonal expansion. Whenever two unique CDR3 amino acid sequences within a donor differed by a single Levenshtein edit, similarity networks linked them. Published HIV-specific CDR3s (around 83 alpha, 600 to 900 beta) and CMV-specific CDR3s (13 alpha, under 300 beta) were assembled and queried against the repertoires. Random subsampling to size-matched repertoires showed patients' decreased diversity was not caused by their lower sequence numbers. TCRdb reanalyzed the raw reads on its own, using fastp at Q25 for trimming and MiXCR for clone calling, and kept in-frame beta chains. Rows are combined by CDR3 protein, so each entry shows the most common genes and DNA. TCRdb's processing, not the authors' own work, is the source of the V and J calls. Recorded for this sample are 10,000 to 11,000 distinct CDR3 sequences; approximately 5.9% of them occurred a single time. Of the sample, 28% is held by the ten largest clones.

Here is what the overall study found, with its caveats: The dynamics of distinct T-cell subpopulations could not be separated, and sequencing depth was restricted, because whole blood was used. Oligoclonality may be reflected in the significantly higher mean Gini indices of HIV-infected repertoires compared with controls. By Jaccard index and by the count of highly shared sequences, healthy controls shared more CDR3s between individuals than HIV+ patients did. Differing numbers of distinct sequences in patients and controls hindered comparison, and size-matching assigned excessive weight to rare events in the HIV-infected data. Only sixteen HIV-infected individuals were processed, which the authors considered a major limit on how widely the findings apply. Size-matched repertoire data did not replicate the apparent post-therapy recovery of the Gini index in HIV-infected patients. The observed differences in diversity were not explained by the slight differences in age and sex profiles between the study cohorts. Pairing of alpha and beta chains was not determined in the samples. HLA typing of donors was not performed in the study. Mean usage differed significantly between HIV-infected patients and controls for eight alpha and eight beta V genes. Alpha-chain CDR3s from MAIT cells appeared at high frequency in healthy controls but were severely depleted in HIV+ repertoires. Compared with untreated HIV+ repertoires, healthy control repertoires had roughly threefold more distinct CDR3s and higher Shannon diversity. During therapy, a significant decrease in frequency was seen for HIV-associated CDR3s, whereas no significant change was found for CMV-associated CDR3s, although most of them became more frequent. The therapy captured by the treated samples lasted only approximately 14 weeks, arguably too short a period to observe immune reconstitution given low adult thymic output.

Follow-up blood from HIV-infected patients was collected roughly three months, about 14 weeks, after antiretroviral therapy began. Whole blood was used without cell fractionation, so all unsorted peripheral T cells were reflected in the repertoire. A roughly 2.4 ml sample of peripheral blood was drawn into Tempus tubes for RNA extraction. Treatment interruptions were among the grounds for excluding patients from enrollment, as were febrile or AIDS-related illness, tumors, hepatitis B or C coinfection, immunomodulatory therapy and recent vaccination. Residual genomic DNA was removed with the TURBO-DNase kit and globin mRNA was depleted with GLOBINclear.

This specimen consisted of blood, obtained during antiretroviral therapy. The sequence was obtained from an adult with HIV infection. The donor label of this sample is uncertain. The chain is assembled from TRBV20-1 and TRBJ1-5; perhaps TRBD1 is the D gene, with 6 bases matching. The sequenced DNA: TGCAGTGCTAGAGATCAGGGGCTCGGACGGAATCAGCCCCAGCATTTT. This translates into CSARDQGLGRNQPQHF.